The source of this T cell receptor beta chain is a study of blood T cell repertoires in COVID-19. Overall study: There were acute and convalescent COVID-19 samples, and they came from the United States, Italy and Spain. T cells, B-cell-depleted T cells, or PBMCs provided the cDNA or gDNA that served as material.

Original processing methods: Quantification of nucleated cells was approximated via reference gene primer amplification. Using immunoSEQ multiplex PCR, the repertoire was profiled, and TCRdb retains in-frame clones only, with some absent. The V and J calls and clone size come from that table; D and trimming were worked out from the DNA. Here the sample spans approximately 260,000 clones, roughly nine tenths being singletons. Germline trimming cut 8 bases from V and 7 bases from J; bases unmatched to any gene: 5. The CDR3 sequence is 14 residues long. Germline CDR1 reads SEHNR; CDR2 reads FQNEAQ (reference sequence).

This chain connects TRBV7-9 to TRBJ1-6, with TRBD1 identical over 10 bases. This TCR was recovered from a middle-aged woman who had recovered from COVID-19. The source material was peripheral blood. CDR3 amino acids: CASGGQGGNSPLHF. CDR3 sequence (DNA): TGTGCCAGCGGCGGACAGGGGGGCAATTCACCCCTCCACTTT.